The 17 T cell receptor beta chains below all came from one sample that was sequenced in a study of PD-1 blockade in classical Hodgkin lymphoma. The repertoire was sequenced with immunoSEQ multiplex PCR; TCRdb's copy has only in-frame clones and lacks some. The table lists some 14,000 clones, 78% of them singletons, with about 25% in the top ten. Each patient's relapse followed autologous stem cell transplantation, and brentuximab vedotin exposure varied. The input for sequencing was peripheral blood mononuclear cells (PBMCs), taken before the second cycle of nivolumab. These TCRs come from a human donor with classical Hodgkin lymphoma.

This clone was picked up one time. V gene TRBV10-3 combines with J gene TRBJ1-2, with 10 bases identical to TRBD1. CDR1 and CDR2 from the germline V gene are ENHRY and SYGVKD. The CDR3 length is 14 residues. With V trimmed by 6 bases and J by 5 bases, 6 bases remained unmatched. The CDR3 spells CAIRSGQGEYGYTF. CDR3 coding DNA: TGTGCCATCAGATCAGGACAGGGGGAGTATGGCTACACCTTC.

V is TRBV18 and J is TRBJ1-5, with D uncertain. In germline, CDR1 is KGHSH, CDR2 LQKENI. Trimming cost V 3 bases and J 1 base, with 7 bases left between them. The length of the CDR3 is 14 residues. Here the CDR3 reads CASSPTESNQPQHF. The CDR3 DNA follows: TGTGCCAGCTCACCGACGGAAAGCAATCAGCCCCAGCATTTT.

The rearrangement joins TRBV5-1 to TRBJ2-1; D might be TRBD1 (6 bases). This CDR3 comprises 14 residues. The V end lost 0 bases, the J end lost 9 bases, and 13 bases lay between the germline ends. Germline CDR1 is SGHRS and CDR2 is YFSETQ. CDR3 residues: CASSLGGPASEQFF. CDR3 DNA: TGCGCCAGCAGCTTGGGGGGGCCGGCGAGTGAGCAGTTCTTC.

V is TRBV5-4 and J is TRBJ1-2; 7 nucleotides align to TRBD1. Losses at the gene ends were 4 bases for V and 2 bases for J; bases not matched to a gene: 11. CDR3 length equals 16 residues. Germline values: CDR1 SGHNT, CDR2 YYREEE (reference sequence). CDR3 in amino acids: CASSLGPQGWNYGYTF. As DNA, the CDR3 is TGTGCCAGCAGCCTGGGCCCACAGGGGTGGAACTATGGCTACACCTTC.

J is TRBJ1-2 and V is TRBV2, with TRBD1 as a possible D gene (6 bases). V was cut by 0 bases and J by 8 bases, with 10 bases left in between. This CDR3 is built from 13 residues. Germline CDR1 is SNHLY and CDR2 is FYNNEI. The DNA of the CDR3 is TGTGCCAGCAGTGAAGCGGCCAGGGGCGGCTACACCTTC. It codes for CASSEAARGGYTF.

The chain couples TRBV18 to TRBJ2-7, with a weak D call TRBD1 (6 bases). Germline CDR1 reads KGHSH; CDR2 reads LQKENI. This CDR3 is built from 14 residues. Trimming removed 3 bases at V and 4 bases at J, with 13 bases between. CDR3 bases: TGTGCCAGCTCACCCCCTGACAGGCGGTACGAGCAGTACTTC. It translates to CASSPPDRRYEQYF.

The CDR3 DNA follows: TGTGCCAGCAGCTTGGCAGGGGCCCTTCGGGACACTGAAGCTTTCTTT. Amino acids: CASSLAGALRDTEAFF. V and J are TRBV5-5 and TRBJ1-1, with a possible D match to TRBD1 (6 bases). Trimming took 0 bases from V and 3 from J, leaving 15 bases between them. This CDR3 is built from 16 residues. Germline values: CDR1 SGHKS, CDR2 YYEKEE (reference sequence).

The gene calls are TRBV5-4 and TRBJ1-4; D might be TRBD1 (6 bases). The germline CDR1 and CDR2 sequences are SGHNT and YYREEE (reference sequence). The CDR3 has 15 residues. V lost 0 bases and J 7 bases, leaving 13 bases between the germline ends. Here the CDR3 DNA reads TGTGCCAGCAGCTTGGATCAGGGGAGGGGTGAAAAACTGTTTTTT. Protein product: CASSLDQGRGEKLFF.

This clone was counted once. The V call is TRBV5-1, the J call TRBJ1-2; D is perhaps TRBD1 (5 bases). From germline, CDR1 is SGHRS and CDR2 YFSETQ. Trimming cost V 0 bases and J 5 bases, with 5 bases left between them. The CDR3 consists of 12 residues. The CDR3 protein is CASSLEGYGYTF. The CDR3 region has the DNA TGCGCCAGCAGCTTGGAGGGGTATGGCTACACCTTC.

This chain joins TRBV9 and TRBJ1-6; the match to TRBD1 covers 11 bases. The germline CDR1 and CDR2 sequences are SGDLS and YYNGEE. The CDR3 runs 18 residues. After removal of 5 bases from V and 5 bases from J, the junction contained 12 bases not matched to a gene. In DNA form, the CDR3 reads TGTGCCAGCAGTTCGACTCGGACAGGGGGCTCAAATAATTCACCCCTCCACTTT. The encoded protein is CASSSTRTGGSNNSPLHF.

The chain links TRBV5-1 to TRBJ2-3; D is unresolved. Germline V lookup: CDR1 SGHRS, CDR2 YFSETQ. Trimming shortened V by 0 bases and J by 4 bases, and 21 bases separated the two germline ends. CDR3 length equals 18 residues. DNA for the CDR3: TGCGCCAGCAGCTTGGGGATCGTAGAGTGGCCAGAAGCAGATACGCAGTATTTT. This gives the protein CASSLGIVEWPEADTQYF.

The CDR3: CASSEQGRGNQPQHF. CDR3 bases: TGTGCCAGCAGTGAACAGGGTCGGGGCAATCAGCCCCAGCATTTT. The chain uses TRBV6-1 and TRBJ1-5; possible D gene TRBD1, 5 bases. The CDR3 runs 15 residues. CDR1 is MNHNS and CDR2 is SASEGT in the germline V gene. V was shortened by 2 bases and J by 2 bases, with 10 bases between the two germline ends.

The chain uses TRBV18 and TRBJ2-7; weak D call: TRBD1 (6 bases). V lost 4 bases and J 1 base, leaving 14 bases between the germline ends. CDR1 is KGHSH and CDR2 is LQKENI in the germline V gene. The CDR3 length is 15 residues. The CDR3 DNA follows: TGTGCCAGCTCACAAAAACAGGGTTGGTCCTACGAGCAGTACTTC. Encoded protein: CASSQKQGWSYEQYF. Drawing the rest from reference TRBV18 and TRBJ2-7, the complete variable domain is NAGVMQNPRHLVRRRGQEARLRCSPMKGHSHVYWYRQLPEEGLKFMVYLQKENIIDESGMPKERFSAEFPKEGPSILRIQQVVRGDSAAYFCASSQKQGWSYEQYFGPGTRLTVT.

The rearrangement joins TRBV29-1 to TRBJ1-2; D is ambiguous. Germline CDR1 and CDR2: SQVTM and ANQGSEA. This CDR3 contains 12 residues. Trimming left V 6 bases short and J 0 bases short, with 8 bases between. The CDR3 bases are TGCAGCGTCCAAGGAACTAACTATGGCTACACCTTC. Residues: CSVQGTNYGYTF.

This clone occurred once. V and J are TRBV27 and TRBJ2-1; D is possibly TRBD1 or TRBD2 (6 bases each). The CDR3 contains 15 residues. Germline lookup yields CDR1 MNHEY and CDR2 SMNVEV (reference sequence). V dropped 4 bases and J dropped 9 bases, with 19 bases sitting between them. This CDR3 reads CASSYIQGGWSEQFF. The DNA for the CDR3 is TGTGCCAGCAGTTACATACAGGGAGGTTGGAGTGAGCAGTTCTTC.

The chain employs TRBV7-9 and TRBJ2-6; the D is unclear. CDR1 and CDR2 (germline): SEHNR, FQNEAQ (reference sequence). The V end was cut by 5 bases, the J end by 1 base, with 18 bases between. The CDR3 spans 18 residues. CDR3 in amino acids: CASSPREPRASGANVLTF. The CDR3 nucleotides are TGTGCCAGCAGCCCCCGTGAGCCTAGGGCGTCTGGGGCCAACGTCCTGACTTTC.

The V call is TRBV6-5, the J call TRBJ1-3; no clear D. The CDR3 spans 16 residues. In germline, CDR1 is MNHEY, CDR2 SVGAGI. V was trimmed by 0 bases and J by 0 bases, leaving 9 bases between them. CDR3 coding DNA: TGTGCCAGCAGTTACTCGAAACACCTCTCTGGAAACACCATATATTTT. The encoded protein is CASSYSKHLSGNTIYF.